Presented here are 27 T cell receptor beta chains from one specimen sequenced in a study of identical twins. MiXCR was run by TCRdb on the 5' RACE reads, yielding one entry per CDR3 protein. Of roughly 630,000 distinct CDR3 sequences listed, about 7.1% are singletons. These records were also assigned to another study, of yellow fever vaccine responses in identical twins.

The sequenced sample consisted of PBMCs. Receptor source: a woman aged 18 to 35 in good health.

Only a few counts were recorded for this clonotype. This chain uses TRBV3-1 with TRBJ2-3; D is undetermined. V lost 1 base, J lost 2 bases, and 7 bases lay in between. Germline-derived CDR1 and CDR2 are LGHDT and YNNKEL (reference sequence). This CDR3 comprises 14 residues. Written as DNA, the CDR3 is TGTGCCAGCAGCCAAGGGGTCCCCACAGATACGCAGTATTTT. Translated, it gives CASSQGVPTDTQYF.

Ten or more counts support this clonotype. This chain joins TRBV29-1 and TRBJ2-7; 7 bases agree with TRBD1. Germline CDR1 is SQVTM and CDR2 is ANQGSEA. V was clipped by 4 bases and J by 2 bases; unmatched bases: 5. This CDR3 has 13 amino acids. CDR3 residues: CSVVYQGAYEQYF. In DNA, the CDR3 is TGCAGCGTTGTGTATCAGGGGGCCTACGAGCAGTACTTC.

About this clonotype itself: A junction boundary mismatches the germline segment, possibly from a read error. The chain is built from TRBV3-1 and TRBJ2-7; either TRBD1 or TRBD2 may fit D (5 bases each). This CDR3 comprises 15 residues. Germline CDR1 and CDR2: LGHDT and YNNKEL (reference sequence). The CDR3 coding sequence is TGTGCCAGCAGCCATGATGGGACGGGGACCTACGCGCAGTACTTC. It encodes CASSHDGTGTYAQYF.

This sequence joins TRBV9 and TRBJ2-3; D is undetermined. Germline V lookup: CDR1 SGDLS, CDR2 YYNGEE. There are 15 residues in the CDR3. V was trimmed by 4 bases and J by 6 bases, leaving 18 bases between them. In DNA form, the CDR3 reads TGTGCCAGCAGCCGAGCACCTCAGGCCCCCGATACGCAGTATTTT. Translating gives CASSRAPQAPDTQYF.

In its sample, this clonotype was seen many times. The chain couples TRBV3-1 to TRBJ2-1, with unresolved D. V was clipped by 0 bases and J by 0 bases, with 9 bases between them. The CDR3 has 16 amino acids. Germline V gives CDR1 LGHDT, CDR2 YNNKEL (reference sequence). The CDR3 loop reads CASSQEMVSSYNEQFF. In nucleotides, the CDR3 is TGTGCCAGCAGCCAAGAAATGGTGAGCTCCTACAATGAGCAGTTCTTC.

The CDR3 is CASTSGTSQFLSYNEQFF. The DNA for the CDR3 is TGTGCCAGCACCTCCGGGACTAGTCAGTTCCTCTCCTACAATGAGCAGTTCTTC. This chain uses TRBV28 with TRBJ2-1; 8 nucleotides line up with TRBD2. There are 18 residues in the CDR3. Trimming took 7 bases from V and 0 from J; bases not matched to a gene: 14. The germline V gene has CDR1 MDHEN and CDR2 SYDVKM.

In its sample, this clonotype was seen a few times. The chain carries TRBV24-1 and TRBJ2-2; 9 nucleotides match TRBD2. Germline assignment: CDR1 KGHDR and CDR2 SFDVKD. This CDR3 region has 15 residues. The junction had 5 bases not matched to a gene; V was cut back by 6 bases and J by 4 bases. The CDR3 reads CATSSSGKGTGELFF. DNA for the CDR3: TGTGCCACCAGTTCTAGCGGGAAAGGCACCGGGGAGCTGTTTTTT.

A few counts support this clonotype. For the CDR3, the DNA is TGTGCCAGCAGTGAAACCGGGACAGCGTTCTATACGCAGTATTTT. Translated: CASSETGTAFYTQYF. The rearrangement uses TRBV2 and TRBJ2-3, with 7 nucleotides matching TRBD1. With 2 bases clipped from V and 7 bases from J, the junction kept 9 bases outside the gene matches. CDR1 and CDR2 from the germline V gene are SNHLY and FYNNEI. This CDR3 has 15 residues.

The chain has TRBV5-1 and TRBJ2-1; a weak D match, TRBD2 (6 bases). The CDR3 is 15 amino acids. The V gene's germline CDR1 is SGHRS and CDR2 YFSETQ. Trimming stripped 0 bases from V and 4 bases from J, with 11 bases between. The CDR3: CASSLAASVYNEQFF. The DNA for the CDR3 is TGCGCCAGCAGCTTGGCGGCTAGCGTTTACAATGAGCAGTTCTTC.

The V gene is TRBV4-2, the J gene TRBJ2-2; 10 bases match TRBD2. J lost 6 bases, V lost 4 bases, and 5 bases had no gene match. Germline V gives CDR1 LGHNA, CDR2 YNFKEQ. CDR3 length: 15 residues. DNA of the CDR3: TGTGCCAGCAGCCCCAGCGGGAGGGCCGCCGGGGAGCTGTTTTTT. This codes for CASSPSGRAAGELFF.

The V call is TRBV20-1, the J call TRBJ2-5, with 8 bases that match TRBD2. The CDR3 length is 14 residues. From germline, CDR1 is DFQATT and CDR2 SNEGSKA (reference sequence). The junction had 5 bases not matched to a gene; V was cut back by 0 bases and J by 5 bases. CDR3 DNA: TGCAGTGCTAGAGATCCGGGGGGGCCCGAGACCCAGTACTTC. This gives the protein CSARDPGGPETQYF.

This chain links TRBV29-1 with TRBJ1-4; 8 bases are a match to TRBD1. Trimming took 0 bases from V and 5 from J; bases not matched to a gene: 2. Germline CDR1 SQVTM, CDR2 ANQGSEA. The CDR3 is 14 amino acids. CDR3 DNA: TGCAGCGTTGAAGAGACAGGGGCAAATGAAAAACTGTTTTTT. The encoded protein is CSVEETGANEKLFF.

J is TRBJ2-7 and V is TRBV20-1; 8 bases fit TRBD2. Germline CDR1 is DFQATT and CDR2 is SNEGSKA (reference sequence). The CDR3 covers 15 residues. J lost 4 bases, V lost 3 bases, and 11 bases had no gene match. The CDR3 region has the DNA TGCAGTGCTAGTGGTTCGAGCGGGAGAGAATACGAGCAGTACTTC. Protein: CSASGSSGREYEQYF.

This CDR3 reads CSASEATNTGELFF. The DNA for the CDR3 is TGCAGTGCTAGTGAGGCGACGAACACCGGGGAGCTGTTTTTT. The rearrangement links TRBV20-1 to TRBJ2-2; D gene uncertain. The germline V and J ends were trimmed by 3 bases and 0 bases, with 8 bases remaining between them. Per germline, CDR1 DFQATT and CDR2 SNEGSKA (reference sequence). The CDR3 extends over 14 amino acids.

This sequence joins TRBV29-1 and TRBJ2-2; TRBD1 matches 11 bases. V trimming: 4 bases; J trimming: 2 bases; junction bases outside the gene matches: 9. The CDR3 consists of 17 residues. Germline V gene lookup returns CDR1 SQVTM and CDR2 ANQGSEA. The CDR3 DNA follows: TGCAGCGTTGGAACCCCTGGGACAGGGGGTAACACCGGGGAGCTGTTTTTT. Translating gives CSVGTPGTGGNTGELFF.

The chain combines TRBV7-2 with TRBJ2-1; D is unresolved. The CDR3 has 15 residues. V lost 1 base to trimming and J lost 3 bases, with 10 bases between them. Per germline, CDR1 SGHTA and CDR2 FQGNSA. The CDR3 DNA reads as TGTGCCAGCAGCTTAGTAGTTTTGGGCTACAATGAGCAGTTCTTC. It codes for CASSLVVLGYNEQFF.

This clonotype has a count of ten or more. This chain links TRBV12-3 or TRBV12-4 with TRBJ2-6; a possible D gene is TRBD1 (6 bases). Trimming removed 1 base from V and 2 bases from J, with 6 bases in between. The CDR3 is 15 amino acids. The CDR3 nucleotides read TGTGCCAGCAGTTTAGAGGGGGCTGGGGCCAACGTCCTGACTTTC. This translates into CASSLEGAGANVLTF.

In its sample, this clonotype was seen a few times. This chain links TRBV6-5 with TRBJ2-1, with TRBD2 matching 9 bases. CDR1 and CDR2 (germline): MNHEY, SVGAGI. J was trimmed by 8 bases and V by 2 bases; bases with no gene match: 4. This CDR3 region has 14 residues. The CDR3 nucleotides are TGTGCCAGCAGTTACGGCGGGGGGGCCTATGAGCAGTTCTTC. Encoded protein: CASSYGGGAYEQFF.

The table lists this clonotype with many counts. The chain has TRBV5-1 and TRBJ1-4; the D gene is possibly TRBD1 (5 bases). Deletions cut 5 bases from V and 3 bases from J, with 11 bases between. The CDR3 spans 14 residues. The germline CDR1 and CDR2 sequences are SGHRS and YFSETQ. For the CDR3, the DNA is TGCGCCAGCAGTTTGAACAGGCCTAATGAAAAACTGTTTTTT. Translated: CASSLNRPNEKLFF.

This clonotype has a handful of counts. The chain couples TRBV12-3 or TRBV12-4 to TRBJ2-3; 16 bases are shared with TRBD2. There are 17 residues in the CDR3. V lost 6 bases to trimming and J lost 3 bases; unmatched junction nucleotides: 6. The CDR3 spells CASSRGLAGGPTDTQYF. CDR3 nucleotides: TGTGCCAGCAGCCGGGGACTAGCGGGAGGGCCGACAGATACGCAGTATTTT.

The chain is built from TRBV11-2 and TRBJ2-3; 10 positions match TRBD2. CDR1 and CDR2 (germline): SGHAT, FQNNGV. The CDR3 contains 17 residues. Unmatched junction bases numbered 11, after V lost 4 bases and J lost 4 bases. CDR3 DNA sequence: TGTGCCAGCAGCTACCGAGGTAGCGGGAGGAGCTCAGATACGCAGTATTTT. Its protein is CASSYRGSGRSSDTQYF.

This CDR3 reads CASSQDASGGLRETQYF. In nucleotides, the CDR3 is TGCGCCAGCAGCCAAGATGCTAGCGGGGGACTCAGGGAGACCCAGTACTTC. The rearrangement links TRBV4-1 to TRBJ2-5; 10 nucleotides agree with TRBD2. This CDR3 region has 17 residues. The junction had 9 bases not matched to a gene; V was cut back by 0 bases and J by 5 bases. CDR1 MGHRA and CDR2 YSYEKL come from the germline V gene.

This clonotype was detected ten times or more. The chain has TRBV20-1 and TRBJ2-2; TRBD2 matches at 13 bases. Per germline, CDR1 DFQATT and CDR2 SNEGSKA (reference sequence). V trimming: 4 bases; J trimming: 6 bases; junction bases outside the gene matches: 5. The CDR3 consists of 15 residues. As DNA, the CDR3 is TGCAGTGCTATTGGACTAGCGGGAGCTTCCGGGGAGCTGTTTTTT. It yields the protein CSAIGLAGASGELFF.

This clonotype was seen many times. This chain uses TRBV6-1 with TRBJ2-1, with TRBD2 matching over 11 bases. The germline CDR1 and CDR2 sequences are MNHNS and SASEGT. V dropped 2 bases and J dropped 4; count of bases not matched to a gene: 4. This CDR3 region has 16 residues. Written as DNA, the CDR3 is TGTGCCAGCAGTGAAATGCCTAGCGGGGGGTACAATGAGCAGTTCTTC. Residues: CASSEMPSGGYNEQFF.

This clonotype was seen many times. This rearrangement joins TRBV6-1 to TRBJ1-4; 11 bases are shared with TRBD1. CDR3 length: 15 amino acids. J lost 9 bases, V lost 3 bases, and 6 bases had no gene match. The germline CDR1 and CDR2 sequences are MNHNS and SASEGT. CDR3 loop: CASSDGQGADQKLFF. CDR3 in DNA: TGTGCCAGCAGTGACGGACAGGGGGCGGATCAAAAACTGTTTTTT.

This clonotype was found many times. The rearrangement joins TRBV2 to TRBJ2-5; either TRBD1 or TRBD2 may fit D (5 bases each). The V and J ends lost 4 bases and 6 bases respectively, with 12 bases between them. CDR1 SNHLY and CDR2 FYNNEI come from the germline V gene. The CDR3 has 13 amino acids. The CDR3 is CASSVGDRKTQYF. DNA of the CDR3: TGTGCCAGCAGTGTGGGGGACCGGAAGACCCAGTACTTC.

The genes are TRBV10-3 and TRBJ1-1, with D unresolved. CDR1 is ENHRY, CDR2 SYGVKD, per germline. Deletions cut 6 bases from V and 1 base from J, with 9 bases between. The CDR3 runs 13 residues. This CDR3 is CAIRLGGNTEAFF. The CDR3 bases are TGTGCCATCAGGCTGGGTGGGAACACTGAAGCTTTCTTT.